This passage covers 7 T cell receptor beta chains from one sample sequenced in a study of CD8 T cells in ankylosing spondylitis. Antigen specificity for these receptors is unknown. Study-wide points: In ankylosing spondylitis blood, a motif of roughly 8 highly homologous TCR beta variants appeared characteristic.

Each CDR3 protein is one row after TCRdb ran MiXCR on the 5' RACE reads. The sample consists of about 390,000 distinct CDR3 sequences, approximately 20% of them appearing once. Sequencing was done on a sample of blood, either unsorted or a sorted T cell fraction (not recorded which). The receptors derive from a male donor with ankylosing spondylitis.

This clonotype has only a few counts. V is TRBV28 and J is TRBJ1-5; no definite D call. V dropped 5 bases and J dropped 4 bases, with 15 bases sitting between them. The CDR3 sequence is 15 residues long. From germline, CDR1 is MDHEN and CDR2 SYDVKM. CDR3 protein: CASSRQVTSNQPQHF. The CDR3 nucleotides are TGTGCCAGCAGTCGTCAGGTTACCTCGAATCAGCCCCAGCATTTT.

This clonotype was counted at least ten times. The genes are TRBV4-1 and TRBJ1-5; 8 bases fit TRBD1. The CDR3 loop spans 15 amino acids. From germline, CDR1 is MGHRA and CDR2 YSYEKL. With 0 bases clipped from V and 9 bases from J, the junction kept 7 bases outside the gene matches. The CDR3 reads CASSQDQTGARPQHF. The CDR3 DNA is TGCGCCAGCAGCCAAGATCAGACAGGGGCAAGGCCCCAGCATTTT.

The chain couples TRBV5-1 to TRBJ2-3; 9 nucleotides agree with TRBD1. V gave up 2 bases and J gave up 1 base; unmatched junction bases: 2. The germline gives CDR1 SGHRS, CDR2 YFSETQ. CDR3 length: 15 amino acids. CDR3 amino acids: CASSFRQGGTDTQYF. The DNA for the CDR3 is TGCGCCAGCAGCTTTCGACAGGGGGGCACAGATACGCAGTATTTT.

The CDR3 region has the DNA TGCAGTTGGACTGATTACTCTAGGGAGCAGTACTTC. It specifies CSWTDYSREQYF. This chain uses TRBV20-1 with TRBJ2-7; D might be TRBD2 (5 bases). The CDR3 runs 12 residues. The V gene lost 8 bases and the J gene lost 7 bases, with 18 bases spanning the gap. Germline V gives CDR1 DFQATT, CDR2 SNEGSKA (reference sequence).

The CDR3 loop is CSARDPRSSYNEQFF. For the CDR3, the DNA is TGCAGTGCTAGAGATCCCAGGAGCTCCTACAATGAGCAGTTCTTC. J is TRBJ2-1 and V is TRBV20-1, with D uncertain. This CDR3 is built from 15 residues. The V gene's germline CDR1 is DFQATT and CDR2 SNEGSKA (reference sequence). The ends were cut back, 0 bases at V and 0 bases at J, with 9 bases in the middle.

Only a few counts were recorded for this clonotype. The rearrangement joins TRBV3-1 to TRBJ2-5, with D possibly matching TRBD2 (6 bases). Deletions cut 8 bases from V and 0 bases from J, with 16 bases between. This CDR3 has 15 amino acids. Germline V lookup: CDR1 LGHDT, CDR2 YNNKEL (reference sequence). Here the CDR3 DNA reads TGTGCCAGCGGATCCGGGAGAGAGTACCAAGAGACCCAGTACTTC. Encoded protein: CASGSGREYQETQYF.

The CDR3 protein is CASSLGSGRAVTNEQYF. The CDR3, as DNA: TGTGCCAGCAGTTTGGGGAGCGGGAGGGCGGTGACGAACGAGCAGTACTTC. The chain uses TRBV27 and TRBJ2-7, with 10 bases matching TRBD2. This CDR3 is 17 amino acids long. Losses at the gene ends were 3 bases for V and 5 bases for J; bases not matched to a gene: 13. Germline-derived CDR1 and CDR2 are MNHEY and SMNVEV (reference sequence).